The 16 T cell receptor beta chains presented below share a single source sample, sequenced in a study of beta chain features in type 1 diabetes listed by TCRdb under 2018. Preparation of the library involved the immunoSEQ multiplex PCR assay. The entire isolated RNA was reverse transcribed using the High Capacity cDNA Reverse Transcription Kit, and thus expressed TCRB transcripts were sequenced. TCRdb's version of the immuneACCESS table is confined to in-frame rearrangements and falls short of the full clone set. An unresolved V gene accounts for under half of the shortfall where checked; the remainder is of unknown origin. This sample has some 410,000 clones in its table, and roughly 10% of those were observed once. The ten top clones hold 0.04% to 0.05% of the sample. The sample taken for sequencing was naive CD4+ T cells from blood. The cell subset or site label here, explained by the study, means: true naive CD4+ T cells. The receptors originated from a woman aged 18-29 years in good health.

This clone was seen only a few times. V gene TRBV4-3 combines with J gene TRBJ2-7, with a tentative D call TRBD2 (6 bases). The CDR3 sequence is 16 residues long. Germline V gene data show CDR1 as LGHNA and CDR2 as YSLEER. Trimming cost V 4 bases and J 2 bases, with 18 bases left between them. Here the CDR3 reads CASSLSDGGLAYEQYV. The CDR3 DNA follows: TGCGCCAGCAGCCTCTCGGACGGGGGACTTGCCTACGAGCAGTACGTC.

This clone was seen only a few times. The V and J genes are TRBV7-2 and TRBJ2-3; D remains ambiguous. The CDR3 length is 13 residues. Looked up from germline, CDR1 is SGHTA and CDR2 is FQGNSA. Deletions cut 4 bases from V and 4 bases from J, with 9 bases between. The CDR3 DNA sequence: TGTGCCAGCAGCTCACTTCGGTCAGATACGCAGTATTTT. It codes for CASSSLRSDTQYF. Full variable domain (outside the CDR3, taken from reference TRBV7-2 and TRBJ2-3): GAGVSQSPSNKVTEKGKDVELRCDPISGHTALYWYRQSLGQGLEFLIYFQGNSAPDKSGLPSDRFSAERTGGSVSTLTIQRTQQEDSAVYLCASSSLRSDTQYFGPGTRLTVL.

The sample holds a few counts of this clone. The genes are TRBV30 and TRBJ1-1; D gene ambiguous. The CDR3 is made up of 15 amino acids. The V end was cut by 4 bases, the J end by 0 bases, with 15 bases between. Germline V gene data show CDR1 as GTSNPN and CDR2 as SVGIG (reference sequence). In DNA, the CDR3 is TGTGCCTGGAATCTTCGTATAAGGCTGAACACTGAAGCTTTCTTT. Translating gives CAWNLRIRLNTEAFF.

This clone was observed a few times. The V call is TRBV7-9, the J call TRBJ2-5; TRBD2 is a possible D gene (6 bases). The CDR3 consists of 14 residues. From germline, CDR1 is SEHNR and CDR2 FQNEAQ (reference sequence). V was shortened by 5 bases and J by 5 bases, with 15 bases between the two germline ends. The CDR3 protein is CASSRGGGGETQYF. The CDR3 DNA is TGTGCCAGCAGCCGCGGTGGAGGAGGGGAGACCCAGTACTTC.

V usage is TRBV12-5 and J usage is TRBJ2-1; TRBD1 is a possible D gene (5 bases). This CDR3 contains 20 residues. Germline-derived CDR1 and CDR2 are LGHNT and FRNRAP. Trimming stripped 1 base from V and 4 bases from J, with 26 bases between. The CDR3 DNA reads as TGTGCTAGTGGTTTGGCCAGGGCCACAGGAACCACTCTTTCATACAATGAGCAGTTCTTC. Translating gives CASGLARATGTTLSYNEQFF.

Here the CDR3 DNA reads TGCGCCAGCAGCTTGTCGACGACTAATAATTCACCCCTCCACTTT. Protein product: CASSLSTTNNSPLHF. The J gene is TRBJ1-6, the V gene TRBV5-1; the D is unclear. The ends were cut back, 1 base at V and 5 bases at J, with 10 bases in the middle. Germline V gives CDR1 SGHRS, CDR2 YFSETQ. The CDR3 length is 15 residues.

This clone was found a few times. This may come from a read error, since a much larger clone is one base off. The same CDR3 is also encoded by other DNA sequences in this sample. CDR3 coding DNA: TGCGCCAGCAGCTTGAAGGAGACCCAGTACTTC. It translates to CASSLKETQYF. V and J are TRBV5-1 and TRBJ2-5; no firm D call. The CDR3 extends over 11 amino acids. Per germline, CDR1 SGHRS and CDR2 YFSETQ. The V and J ends lost 1 base and 5 bases respectively, with 3 bases between them.

The CDR3 is CASSLDGAYEQYF. The CDR3 bases are TGTGCCAGCTCTCTGGACGGGGCCTACGAGCAGTACTTC. The rearrangement uses TRBV18 and TRBJ2-7; D may be TRBD2 (5 bases). There are 13 residues in the CDR3. Germline CDR1 reads KGHSH; CDR2 reads LQKENI. V lost 6 bases, J lost 2 bases, and 11 bases lay in between.

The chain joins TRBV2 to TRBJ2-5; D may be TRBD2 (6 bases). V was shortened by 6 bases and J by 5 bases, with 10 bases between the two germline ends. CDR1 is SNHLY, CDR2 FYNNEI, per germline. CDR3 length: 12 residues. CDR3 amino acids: CASRPAGETQYF. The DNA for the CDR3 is TGTGCCAGCAGACCGGCGGGGGAGACCCAGTACTTC.

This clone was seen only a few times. In nucleotides, the CDR3 is TGTGCCAGCAGTGTCCGAGGGGGCAGGAATGAAAAACTGTTTTTT. Protein: CASSVRGGRNEKLFF. The chain has TRBV27 and TRBJ1-4; 7 bases line up with TRBD1. Germline V gene lookup returns CDR1 MNHEY and CDR2 SMNVEV (reference sequence). V was clipped by 5 bases and J by 5 bases; unmatched bases: 8. The CDR3 totals 15 residues.

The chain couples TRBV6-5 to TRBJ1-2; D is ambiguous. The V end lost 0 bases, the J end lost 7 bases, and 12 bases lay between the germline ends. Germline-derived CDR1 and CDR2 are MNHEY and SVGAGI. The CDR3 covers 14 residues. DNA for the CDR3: TGTGCCAGCAGTTACTCCGGGCCCCTCGGTGGCTACACCTTC. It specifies CASSYSGPLGGYTF.

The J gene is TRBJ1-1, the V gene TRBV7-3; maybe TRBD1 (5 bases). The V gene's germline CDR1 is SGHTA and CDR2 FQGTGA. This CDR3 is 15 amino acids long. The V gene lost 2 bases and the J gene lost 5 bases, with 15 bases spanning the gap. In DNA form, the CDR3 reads TGTGCCAGCAGCTTAGGTTTGGGGCGCGGGACTGAAGCTTTCTTT. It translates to CASSLGLGRGTEAFF.

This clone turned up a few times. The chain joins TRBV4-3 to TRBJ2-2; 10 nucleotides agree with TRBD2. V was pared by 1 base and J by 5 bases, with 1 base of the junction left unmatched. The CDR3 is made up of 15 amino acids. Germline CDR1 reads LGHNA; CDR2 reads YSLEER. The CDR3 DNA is TGCGCCAGCAGCCAAGCACTAGCGGGAACCGGGGAGCTGTTTTTT. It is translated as CASSQALAGTGELFF.

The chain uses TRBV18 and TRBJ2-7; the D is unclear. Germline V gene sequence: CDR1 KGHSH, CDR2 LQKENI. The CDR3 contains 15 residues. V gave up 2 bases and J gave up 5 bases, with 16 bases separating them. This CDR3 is CASSPNPSSVHEQYF. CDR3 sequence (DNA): TGTGCCAGCTCACCAAACCCTTCCTCGGTCCACGAGCAGTACTTC.

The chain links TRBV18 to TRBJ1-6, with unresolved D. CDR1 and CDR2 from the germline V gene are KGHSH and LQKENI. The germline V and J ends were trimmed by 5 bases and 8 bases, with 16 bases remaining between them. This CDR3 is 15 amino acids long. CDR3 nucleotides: TGTGCCAGCTCATCCCCGGGTGGCTGGGATTCACCCCTCCACTTT. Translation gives CASSSPGGWDSPLHF.

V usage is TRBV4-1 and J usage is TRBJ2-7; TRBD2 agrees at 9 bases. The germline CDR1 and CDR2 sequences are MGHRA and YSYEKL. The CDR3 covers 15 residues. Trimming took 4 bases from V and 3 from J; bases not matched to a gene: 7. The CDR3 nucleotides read TGCGCCAGCAGCCTGGGCGGGGGGGATAGCTACGAGCAGTACGTC. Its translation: CASSLGGGDSYEQYV.